These T cell receptor beta chains were read from a single sample in a study of blood T cell repertoires in COVID-19. The assay was immunoSEQ multiplex PCR, and TCRdb's table has in-frame clones only and misses some. The sample lists approximately 210,000 clones, 84% occurring once. The sequencing sample was made of peripheral blood. Source of these receptors: a woman aged 45-65 years with active or convalescent COVID-19. Each CDR3 is given with its conserved first and last residue. Fields, in order: J gene, V gene, clone size, D gene, CDR3 protein, CDR3 DNA. D genes are given only for firm matches. The size field is filled for only some rows; it gives once, few, many or a size class.

>TRBJ1-5|TRBV4-1|NA|NA
CASSQTTGDNQPQHF
TGCGCCAGCAGCCAAACGACAGGTGACAATCAGCCCCAGCATTTT
>TRBJ1-1|TRBV5-6|once|NA
CASSLGVHGDTEAFF
TGTGCCAGCAGCTTGGGTGTCCACGGGGACACTGAAGCTTTCTTT
>TRBJ2-3|TRBV24-1|NA|NA
CATSDSRTSSDTQYF
TGTGCCACCAGTGATTCCCGGACAAGTTCAGATACGCAGTATTTT
>TRBJ2-1|TRBV24-1|NA|TRBD2
CATSDPARASGRIMGVNEQFF
TGTGCCACCAGTGATCCCGCAAGGGCGAGCGGGAGAATAATGGGGGTAAATGAGCAGTTCTTC
>TRBJ2-5|TRBV29-1|NA|NA
CSVEMAGGETQYF
TGCAGCGTTGAAATGGCCGGGGGAGAGACCCAGTACTTC
>TRBJ2-7|TRBV6-5|NA|NA
CASGNRANEQYF
TGTGCCAGCGGCAACAGAGCAAACGAGCAGTACTTC
>TRBJ2-3|TRBV5-1|NA|NA
CASSYEGADTQYF
TGCGCCAGCAGCTACGAAGGAGCGGATACGCAGTATTTT
>TRBJ2-7|TRBV7-9|NA|NA
CASSSGLESYEQYF
TGTGCCAGCAGCAGCGGACTGGAATCTTACGAGCAGTACTTC
>TRBJ1-6|TRBV10-2|NA|NA
CASRWGESSPLHF
TGCGCCAGCAGGTGGGGCGAAAGTTCACCCCTCCACTTT
>TRBJ1-5|TRBV19|NA|NA
CASSIAGGRGAKPQHF
TGTGCCAGTAGTATAGCGGGGGGCCGGGGGGCAAAGCCCCAGCATTTT
>TRBJ1-2|TRBV19|few|NA
CASSSHGGQPGGYTF
TGTGCCAGTAGCTCCCACGGGGGGCAACCAGGGGGCTACACCTTC
>TRBJ1-2|TRBV27|NA|NA
CASSLYREVPSIF
TGTGCCAGCAGTTTGTATCGGGAAGTCCCCAGTATCTTC
>TRBJ2-7|TRBV5-1|NA|TRBD2
CASSPRDRLAGSSYEQYF
TGCGCCAGCAGCCCACGCGACAGGCTAGCGGGTTCCTCCTACGAGCAGTACTTC
>TRBJ1-4|TRBV29-1|NA|NA
CSVEGQGDEKLFF
TGCAGCGTTGAGGGGCAGGGCGATGAAAAACTGTTTTTT
>TRBJ1-3|TRBV29-1|NA|NA
CSVGEASSGNTIYF
TGCAGCGTCGGAGAGGCCTCCTCTGGAAACACCATATATTTT
>TRBJ2-5|TRBV3-1/TRBV3-2|NA|NA
CASTARGKETQYF
TGTGCCAGCACCGCAAGGGGGAAAGAGACCCAGTACTTC
>TRBJ2-1|TRBV7-3|NA|NA
CASSLTRESGDEQFF
TGTGCCAGCAGCTTAACCCGGGAGAGTGGGGATGAGCAGTTCTTC
>TRBJ1-2|TRBV18|NA|TRBD1
CASSGDRDYGYTF
TGTGCCAGCTCAGGCGACAGGGACTATGGCTACACCTTC
>TRBJ1-1|TRBV5-1|NA|NA
CASSLVAGAIEAFF
TGCGCCAGCAGCTTGGTAGCAGGGGCCATTGAAGCTTTCTTT
>TRBJ2-2|TRBV28|NA|NA
CASSLIAGELFF
TGTGCCAGCAGTTTAATAGCCGGGGAGCTGTTTTTT
>TRBJ2-7|TRBV30|NA|TRBD2
CAWTAGGYEQYF
TGTGCCTGGACGGCGGGAGGCTACGAGCAGTACTTC
>TRBJ1-3|TRBV3-1/TRBV3-2|NA|NA
CASSQRDSGNTIYF
TGTGCCAGCAGCCAACGGGATTCTGGAAACACCATATATTTT
>TRBJ2-3|TRBV28|NA|TRBD2
CASSSRLAGGPRDTQYF
TGTGCCAGCAGTTCGCGACTAGCGGGGGGGCCAAGAGATACGCAGTATTTT
>TRBJ2-7|TRBV6-5|few|TRBD2
CASAGTSDGEQYF
TGTGCCAGCGCCGGGACTAGCGATGGCGAGCAGTACTTC
>TRBJ2-7|TRBV2|NA|NA
CASSENPQPPYEQYF
TGTGCCAGCAGTGAAAATCCACAACCGCCCTACGAGCAGTACTTC
>TRBJ2-1|TRBV6-5|NA|NA
CASSSDRLGDNEQFF
TGTGCCAGCAGTTCCGACAGATTAGGCGACAATGAGCAGTTCTTC
>TRBJ1-6|TRBV4-1|few|TRBD1
CASSARPGGGGNSPLHF
TGCGCCAGCAGCGCCAGGCCAGGGGGTGGAGGTAATTCACCCCTCCACTTT
>TRBJ1-2|TRBV6-5|NA|TRBD1
CASRGDREVRGYTF
TGTGCCAGCAGGGGGGACAGGGAGGTCCGTGGCTACACCTTC
>TRBJ1-1|TRBV11-2|NA|NA
CASSLDWPGTEAFF
TGTGCCAGCAGCTTAGATTGGCCAGGGACTGAAGCTTTCTTT
>TRBJ2-5|TRBV6-1|NA|NA
CASSEAGGGQETQYF
TGTGCCAGCAGTGAAGCAGGGGGGGGCCAAGAGACCCAGTACTTC
>TRBJ1-2|TRBV13|NA|NA
CASSREGVPGYTF
TGTGCCAGCAGCCGGGAGGGGGTTCCTGGCTACACCTTC
>TRBJ2-1|TRBV30|NA|NA
CAWSEEAGPYNEQFF
TGTGCCTGGAGTGAGGAGGCGGGACCCTACAATGAGCAGTTCTTC
>TRBJ1-1|TRBV5-4|NA|NA
CASSSGGGRPEAFF
TGTGCCAGCAGTTCGGGGGGTGGGAGGCCTGAAGCTTTCTTT
>TRBJ2-7|TRBV19|NA|TRBD1
CASSLWTGLLDEQYF
TGTGCCAGTAGTTTGTGGACAGGGTTATTGGACGAGCAGTACTTC
>TRBJ2-1|TRBV10-3|NA|NA
CASGEGGSEQFF
TGTGCCAGTGGGGAGGGGGGCAGTGAGCAGTTCTTC
>TRBJ2-7|TRBV27|NA|TRBD1
CASSPRDRVNEQYF
TGTGCCAGCAGTCCCCGGGACAGGGTAAACGAGCAGTACTTC
>TRBJ2-1|TRBV5-5|once|TRBD2
CASTPDGGSGVVRYNEQFF
TGTGCCAGCACACCGGACGGTGGTAGCGGGGTGGTGAGATACAATGAGCAGTTCTTC
>TRBJ2-1|TRBV6-6|NA|NA
CASSYAGQPLAREQFF
TGTGCCAGCAGTTACGCGGGACAGCCGTTGGCGCGGGAGCAGTTCTTC
>TRBJ1-1|TRBV2|NA|NA
CASRDQGNTEAFF
TGTGCCAGCAGAGACCAGGGGAACACTGAAGCTTTCTTT
>TRBJ2-5|TRBV30|NA|NA
CAWSGRADRETQYF
TGTGCCTGGAGTGGCAGGGCGGATCGGGAGACCCAGTACTTC
>TRBJ1-1|TRBV20-1|NA|NA
CSASPGGPGTEAFF
TGCAGTGCTAGTCCGGGGGGTCCGGGCACTGAAGCTTTCTTT
>TRBJ2-5|TRBV4-1|NA|NA
CASSHPSTQRRYQETQYF
TGCGCCAGCAGCCATCCTAGCACCCAAAGGAGGTACCAAGAGACCCAGTACTTC
>TRBJ1-4|TRBV21-1|few|NA
CASSNPRFRGNEKLFF
TGTGCCAGCAGCAATCCTCGTTTTAGGGGGAATGAAAAACTGTTTTTT
>TRBJ2-1|TRBV30|NA|TRBD2
CAWSVKASGLEQFF
TGTGCCTGGAGTGTAAAGGCTAGCGGGCTAGAGCAGTTCTTC
>TRBJ2-3|TRBV6-1|NA|TRBD2
CASSEDSGTSGRKDTQYF
TGTGCCAGCAGTGAAGATTCGGGGACTAGCGGGAGAAAAGATACGCAGTATTTT
>TRBJ2-3|TRBV6-2/TRBV6-3|once|TRBD2
CASSVYLAGGNTDTQYF
TGTGCCAGCAGTGTATATTTAGCGGGGGGGAACACAGATACGCAGTATTTT
>TRBJ1-6|TRBV11-2|once|NA
CASSPQGLGSPLHF
TGTGCCAGCAGTCCACAGGGTCTGGGTTCACCCCTCCACTTT
>TRBJ2-1|TRBV2|NA|TRBD2
CARELAGDNEQFF
TGTGCCAGAGAACTAGCGGGAGACAATGAGCAGTTCTTC